These T cell receptor beta chains were read from a single sample in a study of blood T cell repertoires in COVID-19. Produced via immunoSEQ multiplex PCR; TCRdb's table is partial and in-frame only. The sample has fewer than 450,000 clones; roughly 88% are singletons. Specimen: PBMCs or T cells enriched from blood (not recorded which). These receptors came from a man aged 18 to 30 who had recovered from COVID-19. Both conserved end residues are part of each CDR3. The D gene is left open where the match is weak. Size is stated for part of the rows, as once, few or many counts, or as a class when the clone is expanded.

d_call j_call v_call clone_size cdr3_nt cdr3_aa
. TRBJ1-3 TRBV7-2 . TGTGCCAGCAGCCCCCAAGGCAGGGGTTACGGAAACACCATATATTTT CASSPQGRGYGNTIYF
. TRBJ1-3 TRBV3-1/TRBV3-2 . TGTGCCAGCCGGAGTTTTGTGGGAAACACCATATATTTT CASRSFVGNTIYF
TRBD2 TRBJ2-3 TRBV5-1 . TGCGCCAGCAGCGAAAGACTAGCGGGAGGCCCCACGATCCCCACAGATACGCAGTATTTT CASSERLAGGPTIPTDTQYF
. TRBJ1-2 TRBV7-5 . TGTGTCAGAAGCTTAGGCCAAAACCAGACACGATCGAGATATGGCTACACCTTC CVRSLGQNQTRSRYGYTF
TRBD1 TRBJ2-2 TRBV18 few TGTGCCAGCTCACCACCCGGGACAGCCACCGGGGAGCTGTTTTTT CASSPPGTATGELFF
TRBD1 TRBJ1-1 TRBV7-9 once TGTGCCAGCAGCTTAGGGAGGGGGCGCGACACTGAAGCTTTCTTT CASSLGRGRDTEAFF
TRBD1 TRBJ1-2 TRBV7-6 . TGTGCCAGCAGCCCGAGAGGGACAGGGGGCCTTTATGGCTACACCTTC CASSPRGTGGLYGYTF
. TRBJ1-6 TRBV28 . TGTGCCAGCAGAGCCTCCGGGAGTGCCTATAATTCACCCCTCCACTTT CASRASGSAYNSPLHF
. TRBJ2-3 TRBV28 . TGTGCCAGCAGTTTAGGGCAGGGGCGAGATACGCAGTATTTT CASSLGQGRDTQYF
TRBD1 TRBJ1-2 TRBV27 . TGTGCCAGCAGCCTCCGGGACAGCGGGGGCTACACCTTC CASSLRDSGGYTF
. TRBJ1-6 TRBV6-1 . TGTGCCAGCAGTGAGATTTACACCGAGACGGGCTCCTATAATTCACCCCTCCACTTT CASSEIYTETGSYNSPLHF
. TRBJ1-1 TRBV19 . TGTGCCAGTAGTATCCACCCCGCTGAATCTCGGGGCACTGAAGCTTTCTTT CASSIHPAESRGTEAFF
. TRBJ2-1 TRBV5-1 once TGCGCCAGCAGCACCCAAACAGGGACCTACAATGAGCAGTTCTTC CASSTQTGTYNEQFF
. TRBJ2-4 TRBV18 . TGTGCCAGCTCATTGGACTTAACCAAAAACATTCAGTACTTC CASSLDLTKNIQYF
. TRBJ1-2 TRBV7-9 . TGTGCCAGCAGCTTAGGAACTCGGGGCTACACCTTC CASSLGTRGYTF
TRBD1 TRBJ1-2 TRBV28 . TGTGCCAGCACCGAGGGACAGGGGGGCTACACCTTC CASTEGQGGYTF
. TRBJ2-7 TRBV30 . TGTGCCTGGAGTCCCCCCGTACACTACGAGCAGTACTTC CAWSPPVHYEQYF
. TRBJ1-1 TRBV28 . TGTGCCAGCACCCCCGACAGATGGGACACTGAAGCTTTCTTT CASTPDRWDTEAFF
TRBD2 TRBJ2-1 TRBV19 . TGTGCCAGTAGTATAGAAGCGGGAGTGAAATACTCCTACAATGAGCAGTTCTTC CASSIEAGVKYSYNEQFF
. TRBJ2-5 TRBV7-9 . TGTGCCAGCCACATGGGGGGGCGAGAGACCCAGTACTTC CASHMGGRETQYF
. TRBJ1-2 TRBV27 . TGTGCCAGCAGTTCGGCGACGACCTCGGCGGGTGGCTACACCTTC CASSSATTSAGGYTF
. TRBJ2-2 TRBV4-1 . TGCGCCAGCAGCCTCGGGGGTCCCACCGGGGAGCTGTTTTTT CASSLGGPTGELFF
. TRBJ2-7 TRBV5-4 . TGTGCCAGCAGCTTAGGAGGGACAGTAACCTACGAGCAGTACTTC CASSLGGTVTYEQYF
. TRBJ1-2 TRBV5-1 . TGCGCCAGCAGCTTGGGGGGACAAAAGGAAGGCTACACCTTC CASSLGGQKEGYTF
. TRBJ1-1 TRBV18 . TGTGCCAGCTCACTGGACATGAACACTGAAGCTTTCTTT CASSLDMNTEAFF
TRBD1 TRBJ2-2 TRBV3-1/TRBV3-2 . TGTGCCAGCAGCCTGACAGGGGACACCGGGGAGCTGTTTTTT CASSLTGDTGELFF
. TRBJ2-6 TRBV5-8 . TGTGCCAGCAGCTTGAGCCGAGCTTCTGGGGCCAACGTCCTGACTTTC CASSLSRASGANVLTF
. TRBJ1-3 TRBV7-2 . TGTGCCAGCAGCTTAGCTGGGGGGGAAGACACCATATATTTT CASSLAGGEDTIYF
TRBD2 TRBJ2-7 TRBV28 . TGTGCCAGCAGTTTAGCGGGGGGGTCCTACGAGCAGTACTTC CASSLAGGSYEQYF
TRBD2 TRBJ2-2 TRBV7-2 . TGTGCCAGCAGCTCTCGCCGGGGGGGGAACACCGGGGAGCTGTTTTTT CASSSRRGGNTGELFF
. TRBJ1-2 TRBV5-1 . TGCGCCAGCAGTCCCGACAGTCAAGGGGGCTATGGCTACACCTTC CASSPDSQGGYGYTF
TRBD1 TRBJ1-1 TRBV7-3 . TGTGCCAGCAGCCCACAGGGGGGTATGAACACTGAAGCTTTCTTT CASSPQGGMNTEAFF
TRBD1 TRBJ1-5 TRBV19 . TGTGCCAGTAGTGACAGGGGTAGCAATCAGCCCCAGCATTTT CASSDRGSNQPQHF
. TRBJ2-4 TRBV10-3 . TGTGCCATCAGCGAGGGCCTGGCCAAAAACATTCAGTACTTC CAISEGLAKNIQYF
. TRBJ1-1 TRBV6-5 . TGTGCCAGCATCCTCGTCGTCAACACTGAAGCTTTCTTT CASILVVNTEAFF
TRBD2 TRBJ2-1 TRBV3-1/TRBV3-2 . TGTGCCAGCAGCAAGCGGACTAGCGGGGTTTACAATGAGCAGTTCTTC CASSKRTSGVYNEQFF
TRBD1 TRBJ2-2 TRBV29-1 . TGCAGCGTGGGACAGGGGTACACCGGGGAGCTGTTTTTT CSVGQGYTGELFF
. TRBJ2-7 TRBV7-2 few TGTGCCAGCAGCTTCGGGGGAAACACCTACGAGCAGTACTTC CASSFGGNTYEQYF
TRBD2 TRBJ2-2 TRBV6-5 . TGTGCCAGCAGTCCGGGACTAGCGGGAGTCGGGGAGCTGTTTTTT CASSPGLAGVGELFF
. TRBJ1-3 TRBV14 . TGTGCCAGCAGCCAAGCGGGAAACACCATATATTTT CASSQAGNTIYF
TRBD1 TRBJ2-7 TRBV20-1 . TGCAGTGCTAGTTGGACAGGGGGCGAATACGAGCAGTACTTC CSASWTGGEYEQYF
. TRBJ1-1 TRBV7-2 . TGTGCCAGCAGCTTGAGGGTTGGCCTTTTAATGAACACTGAAGCTTTCTTT CASSLRVGLLMNTEAFF
TRBD1 TRBJ1-6 TRBV6-5 . TGTGCCAGCGGAGACAGGGGCTATAATTCACCCCTCCACTTT CASGDRGYNSPLHF
. TRBJ2-1 TRBV11-2 . TGTGCCAGCAGCCGGGCCCTAGCGCCCAATGAGCAGTTCTTC CASSRALAPNEQFF
TRBD1 TRBJ1-1 TRBV3-1/TRBV3-2 . TGTGCCAGCAGCCAGGCAGGACAGGGAGACACTGAAGCTTTCTTT CASSQAGQGDTEAFF
TRBD1 TRBJ2-2 TRBV19 . TGTGCCAGTAGTAGGGGAGACAGGGCCGGGGAGCTGTTTTTT CASSRGDRAGELFF
TRBD1 TRBJ1-2 TRBV2 . TGTGCCAGCAGTGAAGACAGGGGCTACTACTATGGCTACACCTTC CASSEDRGYYYGYTF
TRBD1 TRBJ1-2 TRBV5-4 . TGTGCCAGCAGCTTGGCCGGACAGGGAGTGGGCTACACCTTC CASSLAGQGVGYTF
TRBD1 TRBJ1-1 TRBV3-1/TRBV3-2 . TGTGCCAGCAGCCAAGGGTTAAGCGAGGGGGCAGGTAGGAACACTGAAGCTTTCTTT CASSQGLSEGAGRNTEAFF
TRBD2 TRBJ2-2 TRBV3-1/TRBV3-2 once TGTGCCAGCAGCCAAGCCGACCTAGCGGGAGGATGGGACGGGGAGCTGTTTTTT CASSQADLAGGWDGELFF
TRBD1 TRBJ1-2 TRBV5-1 . TGCGCCAGCAGCTCCAACCCTTTTGGACAGGGAAGCTATGGCTACACCTTC CASSSNPFGQGSYGYTF
TRBD1 TRBJ1-4 TRBV9 . TGTGCCAGCAGCTTCAGGACAGGGCCTAATGAAAAACTGTTTTTT CASSFRTGPNEKLFF
. TRBJ1-3 TRBV6-5 . TGTGCCAGTCGGACAGTGACAAACACCATATATTTT CASRTVTNTIYF
TRBD1 TRBJ2-7 TRBV7-9 . TGTGCCAGCAGCCCGGGACAGGGCCTCTCCTACGAGCAGTACTTC CASSPGQGLSYEQYF
. TRBJ1-6 TRBV3-1/TRBV3-2 . TGTGCCAGCAGCCAAGAATCGGGTTCACCCCTCCACTTT CASSQESGSPLHF
TRBD1 TRBJ2-7 TRBV27 . TGTGCCAGCAGGGCCGTGGACAGGTACGAGCAGTACTTC CASRAVDRYEQYF
TRBD2 TRBJ2-1 TRBV10-2 . TGCGCCAGCAGCAAGACTAGCGGGGGATCGTACAATGAGCAGTTCTTC CASSKTSGGSYNEQFF
TRBD1 TRBJ2-7 TRBV5-4 . TGTGCCAGCAGCCCGCCGGGACAGACCTACGAGCAGTACTTC CASSPPGQTYEQYF
. TRBJ1-4 TRBV19 . TGTGCCAGTAGTGGTAGAAAACTGTTTTTT CASSGRKLFF